The 11 T cell receptor beta chains below come from one sample, sequenced in a study of long-term antiretroviral therapy in people with HIV. The libraries were made with immunoSEQ v3.0 at survey level. Some clones are missing from TCRdb's copy, which holds only in-frame ones; the method was immunoSEQ multiplex PCR. The data contain 20,000 or so clones, around 86% of them singletons. Sequences were derived from unsorted PBMCs, sampled at the start of antiretroviral therapy, before treatment. The receptors derive from a woman aged 18-35 years with HIV.

V and J are TRBV27 and TRBJ1-2; D is unclear. V lost 5 bases, J lost 3 bases, and 13 bases lay in between. Germline CDR1 reads MNHEY; CDR2 reads SMNVEV (reference sequence). The CDR3 loop spans 14 amino acids. CDR3 sequence (DNA): TGTGCCAGCAGTCTCCGACCCGGCGACTATGGCTACACCTTC. It translates to CASSLRPGDYGYTF.

This chain uses TRBV19 with TRBJ2-1; no clear D gene. Germline V lookup: CDR1 LNHDA, CDR2 SQIVND (reference sequence). V was shortened by 3 bases and J by 9 bases, with 12 bases between the two germline ends. This CDR3 is 13 amino acids long. CDR3 in amino acids: CASSIPTRVEQFF. CDR3 DNA: TGTGCCAGTAGTATCCCTACTCGGGTTGAGCAGTTCTTC.

The chain is built from TRBV19 and TRBJ1-1; D ambiguous. V was shortened by 5 bases and J by 5 bases, with 12 bases between the two germline ends. The CDR3 sequence is 13 residues long. The germline V gene has CDR1 LNHDA and CDR2 SQIVND (reference sequence). The CDR3 loop is CASSFLGRTEAFF. CDR3 DNA sequence: TGTGCCAGTAGTTTTTTGGGCCGAACTGAAGCTTTCTTT.

The chain employs TRBV2 and TRBJ2-1; 9 positions agree with TRBD2. Losses at the gene ends were 4 bases for V and 8 bases for J; bases not matched to a gene: 12. Germline V lookup: CDR1 SNHLY, CDR2 FYNNEI. The length of the CDR3 is 16 residues. CDR3 sequence reads: CASSVGTSYSGDEQFF. CDR3 nucleotide sequence: TGTGCCAGCAGTGTAGGGACTAGCTACTCAGGGGATGAGCAGTTCTTC. The complete variable domain, with remaining parts taken from reference TRBV2 and TRBJ2-1, reads EPEVTQTPSHQVTQMGQEVILRCVPISNHLYFYWYRQILGQKVEFLVSFYNNEISEKSEIFDDQFSVERPDGSNFTLKIRSTKLEDSAMYFCASSVGTSYSGDEQFFGPGTRLTVL.

This chain connects TRBV5-1 to TRBJ2-7; TRBD1 matches at 9 bases. The ends lost 0 bases at V and 7 bases at J; junction bases unmatched: 5. Germline values: CDR1 SGHRS, CDR2 YFSETQ. This CDR3 comprises 14 residues. This CDR3 is CASSLGDRVWEQYF. The CDR3 DNA sequence: TGCGCCAGCAGCTTGGGGGACAGGGTTTGGGAGCAGTACTTC.

The table lists this clone with a few counts. The chain joins TRBV2 to TRBJ2-1; 7 bases line up with TRBD1. Trimming at V came to 6 bases and at J to 0 bases, leaving 2 bases not matched to a gene. The germline CDR1 and CDR2 sequences are SNHLY and FYNNEI. CDR3 length: 14 amino acids. The CDR3 sequence is CASSDRVSYNEQFF. CDR3 in DNA: TGTGCCAGCAGCGACAGGGTCTCCTACAATGAGCAGTTCTTC. The full variable domain, its missing parts supplied by reference TRBV2 and TRBJ2-1, is EPEVTQTPSHQVTQMGQEVILRCVPISNHLYFYWYRQILGQKVEFLVSFYNNEISEKSEIFDDQFSVERPDGSNFTLKIRSTKLEDSAMYFCASSDRVSYNEQFFGPGTRLTVL.

J is TRBJ2-1 and V is TRBV4-3; 9 bases map to TRBD1. V shed 2 bases, J shed 9 bases, and the junction held 11 bases outside the gene matches. The germline gives CDR1 LGHNA, CDR2 YSLEER. The CDR3 contains 16 residues. The CDR3 nucleotides read TGCGCCAGCAGCCAACACCGGGACAGGGCATTCAGTGAGCAGTTCTTC. It translates to CASSQHRDRAFSEQFF.

The chain employs TRBV9 and TRBJ2-2, with 10 nucleotides matching TRBD2. V trimming: 4 bases; J trimming: 5 bases; junction bases outside the gene matches: 5. The V gene's germline CDR1 is SGDLS and CDR2 YYNGEE. This CDR3 spans 15 amino acids. The CDR3 spells CASSLAGVVTGELFF. In DNA, the CDR3 is TGTGCCAGCAGCCTAGCGGGAGTCGTTACCGGGGAGCTGTTTTTT.

The count of this clone is one. J is TRBJ2-5 and V is TRBV10-3, with D maybe TRBD2 (7 bases). Germline V gives CDR1 ENHRY, CDR2 SYGVKD. This CDR3 contains 14 residues. The ends were cut back, 1 base at V and 5 bases at J, with 11 bases in the middle. The CDR3: CAISEWGGGETQYF. In DNA, the CDR3 is TGTGCCATCAGTGAGTGGGGGGGCGGGGAGACCCAGTACTTC.

There are a few counts of this clone. The chain couples TRBV18 to TRBJ1-1; the match to TRBD1 covers 8 bases. The CDR3 is made up of 13 amino acids. Germline trimming cut 2 bases from V and 8 bases from J; bases unmatched to any gene: 4. Germline V lookup: CDR1 KGHSH, CDR2 LQKENI. CDR3 region: CASSPGQGREAFF. CDR3 coding DNA: TGTGCCAGCTCACCAGGACAGGGTAGAGAAGCTTTCTTT.

Only one count was recorded for this clone. V and J are TRBV7-9 and TRBJ1-1; TRBD1 agrees at 7 bases. Unmatched junction bases numbered 4, after V lost 5 bases and J lost 7 bases. CDR1 SEHNR and CDR2 FQNEAQ come from the germline V gene (reference sequence). The CDR3 runs to 12 residues. The CDR3 loop reads CASSPDRYEAFF. The CDR3 DNA reads TGTGCCAGCAGCCCGGACAGGTATGAAGCTTTCTTT.